This TCR beta chain was obtained from a study of blood T cell repertoires in COVID-19. In germline, CDR1 is GTSNPN, CDR2 SVGIG (reference sequence). Trimming took off 4 bases at V and 7 bases at J, with 11 bases between the two ends. This CDR3 is built from 12 residues. Authors' methods: Researchers report that nucleated cell counts were estimated from reference gene primer amplification. Using immunoSEQ multiplex PCR, the repertoire was profiled, and TCRdb retains in-frame clones only, with some absent. D and trimming come from the DNA, and the V and J calls and clone size come from that table. Of around 120,000 clones listed, around 87% are singletons.

The chain carries TRBV30 and TRBJ2-1; a weak D match, TRBD1 (5 bases). The specimen sequenced was peripheral blood. The clonotype comes from a woman aged 70-85 years with acute or convalescent COVID-19. The CDR3 loop reads CAWTRQINEQFF. CDR3 DNA sequence: TGTGCCTGGACACGACAGATAAATGAGCAGTTCTTC.